These 31 T cell receptor beta chains share one sample of origin, sequenced in a study of PD-L1 blockade in urothelial cancer. Sequencing used immunoSEQ multiplex PCR; TCRdb keeps in-frame clones, though not all of them. The sample records about 90,000 clones, around four fifths being singletons. The time point denotes: peripheral blood 6 weeks after treatment start. Here the sequenced sample was PBMCs, taken around atezolizumab (anti-PD-L1) treatment. The receptors originated from a man in his 70s with urothelial cancer.

The chain joins TRBV5-6 to TRBJ1-6, with 9 bases lining up with TRBD1. This CDR3 is built from 18 residues. The germline V gene has CDR1 SGHDT and CDR2 YYEEEE. Trimming removed 5 bases from V and 5 bases from J; junction bases left unmatched: 14. This CDR3 reads CASSLGLGTGRNNSPLHF. The CDR3 region has the DNA TGTGCCAGCAGTTTAGGTTTGGGGACAGGGCGAAATAATTCACCCCTCCACTTT.

The V gene is TRBV7-3, the J gene TRBJ2-5, with D perhaps TRBD1 or TRBD2 (6 bases each). The J call is uncertain, as TRBJ2-7 better fits the DNA end. The CDR3 runs to 13 residues. Germline-derived CDR1 and CDR2 are SGHTA and FQGTGA. CDR3 residues: CASSTGVGGEQYF. The CDR3 DNA is TGTGCCAGCAGTACGGGGGTAGGGGGCGAGCAGTACTTC.

This clone has only one observation. V and J are TRBV5-1 and TRBJ2-2, with a possible D match to TRBD1 (6 bases). Trimming took 5 bases from V and 2 from J, leaving 10 bases between them. This CDR3 is built from 14 residues. Germline V gene data show CDR1 as SGHRS and CDR2 as YFSETQ. The CDR3 loop reads CASRWTANTGELFF. The CDR3 DNA reads TGCGCCAGCAGGTGGACAGCCAACACCGGGGAGCTGTTTTTT.

V usage is TRBV6-5 and J usage is TRBJ2-7; the D gene is possibly TRBD2 (7 bases). The V gene lost 5 bases and the J gene lost 1 base, with 15 bases spanning the gap. CDR1 is MNHEY, CDR2 SVGAGI, per germline. The CDR3 consists of 15 residues. DNA for the CDR3: TGTGCCAGCAGTCCGAGGGGGGGGCAATCCTACGAGCAGTACTTC. Its translation is CASSPRGGQSYEQYF.

This rearrangement joins TRBV19 to TRBJ1-2; TRBD1 is a possible D gene (5 bases). This CDR3 spans 16 amino acids. V was trimmed by 3 bases and J by 8 bases, leaving 22 bases between them. Germline CDR1 reads LNHDA; CDR2 reads SQIVND (reference sequence). In nucleotides, the CDR3 is TGTGCCAGTAGTATCCGGGAACCGGGGGGATCTCCCGGCTACACCTTC. Encoded protein: CASSIREPGGSPGYTF.

The chain carries TRBV18 and TRBJ2-2; possible D gene TRBD1, 6 bases. Per germline, CDR1 KGHSH and CDR2 LQKENI. The CDR3 length is 15 residues. Trimming shortened V by 5 bases and J by 5 bases, and 15 bases separated the two germline ends. CDR3 amino acids: CASSATGKGTGELFF. Here the CDR3 DNA reads TGTGCCAGCTCAGCCACAGGGAAGGGAACCGGGGAGCTGTTTTTT.

The V gene is TRBV29-1, the J gene TRBJ2-5; 7 nucleotides align to TRBD1. CDR1 and CDR2 from the germline V gene are SQVTM and ANQGSEA. The CDR3 covers 16 residues. J gave up 2 bases and V 7 bases, and 16 bases lay outside the gene matches. The CDR3 protein is CSGLGQPTSDQETQYF. For the CDR3, the DNA is TGCAGCGGTCTGGGACAGCCAACGTCGGATCAAGAGACCCAGTACTTC. Variable domain in full (rest from reference TRBV29-1 and TRBJ2-5): SAVISQKPSRDICQRGTSLTIQCQVDSQVTMMFWYRQQPGQSLTLIATANQGSEATYESGFVIDKFPISRPNLTFSTLTVSNMSPEDSSIYLCSGLGQPTSDQETQYFGPGTRLLVL.

The chain combines TRBV5-1 with TRBJ1-1; possible D gene TRBD1, 6 bases. Looked up from germline, CDR1 is SGHRS and CDR2 is YFSETQ. Trimming cost V 0 bases and J 6 bases, with 12 bases left between them. The CDR3 has 14 residues. The CDR3, as DNA: TGCGCCAGCAGCTTGGGCACAGGGAAGGCTGAAGCTTTCTTT. This sequence encodes CASSLGTGKAEAFF.

The chain recombines TRBV25-1 with TRBJ1-2, with D possibly being TRBD1 (5 bases). V was pared by 6 bases and J by 4 bases, with 9 bases between. Germline loops: CDR1 MGHDK, CDR2 SYGVNS. CDR3 length: 12 residues. The DNA for the CDR3 is TGTGCCAGCAGGGGGGGGAGCTATGGCTACACCTTC. Amino acids: CASRGGSYGYTF.

The CDR3 DNA is TGTGCCAGCAGTGATTTGGCAGGCACAACTAATGAAAAACTGTTTTTT. This translates into CASSDLAGTTNEKLFF. The chain couples TRBV6-1 to TRBJ1-4; unclear D gene. V was cut by 3 bases and J by 0 bases, with 11 bases left in between. Per germline, CDR1 MNHNS and CDR2 SASEGT. This CDR3 has 16 amino acids.

This clone was seen once. The chain has TRBV6-1 and TRBJ1-2, with 9 positions matching TRBD1. The length of the CDR3 is 13 residues. The germline V gene encodes CDR1 MNHNS and CDR2 SASEGT. J lost 5 bases, V lost 5 bases, and 3 bases had no gene match. CDR3 DNA: TGTGCCAGCAGTCAGACAGGGGGGTATGGCTACACCTTC. Translated, it gives CASSQTGGYGYTF.

The table lists this clone with a few counts. The chain recombines TRBV19 with TRBJ2-7; a weak D match, TRBD1 (6 bases). The V gene's germline CDR1 is LNHDA and CDR2 SQIVND (reference sequence). The CDR3 spans 17 residues. The V end was cut by 5 bases, the J end by 2 bases, with 22 bases between. CDR3 sequence: CASSPRHRDNLPYEQYF. The CDR3 DNA reads as TGTGCCAGTAGTCCTCGTCACCGGGACAACCTACCCTACGAGCAGTACTTC.

This rearrangement joins TRBV9 to TRBJ2-1; 7 nucleotides match TRBD2. This CDR3 region has 16 residues. The trim removed 4 bases at V and 10 bases at J, leaving 17 bases unmatched. CDR1 is SGDLS, CDR2 YYNGEE, per germline. DNA of the CDR3: TGTGCCAGCAGCCCGAGTCTTGGGAGGGCCTTATCCGAGCAGTTCTTC. It is translated as CASSPSLGRALSEQFF.

The rearrangement joins TRBV5-4 to TRBJ2-2, with 8 bases identical to TRBD2. The CDR3 spans 16 residues. Germline CDR1 is SGHNT and CDR2 is YYREEE (reference sequence). Trimming took 0 bases from V and 1 from J; bases not matched to a gene: 2. The CDR3 nucleotides are TGTGCCAGCAGCTTGGTAGCGGGACTGAACACCGGGGAGCTGTTTTTT. Translated, it gives CASSLVAGLNTGELFF.

V gene TRBV5-6 combines with J gene TRBJ2-5; D is perhaps TRBD2 (6 bases). The CDR3 is made up of 14 amino acids. The germline V gene encodes CDR1 SGHDT and CDR2 YYEEEE. The V end was cut by 0 bases, the J end by 5 bases, with 11 bases between. CDR3 DNA: TGTGCCAGCAGCTTGGCGCGGGGCCGGGAGACCCAGTACTTC. Amino acids: CASSLARGRETQYF. The whole variable domain, filled in from reference TRBV5-6 and TRBJ2-5, reads DAGVTQSPTHLIKTRGQQVTLRCSPKSGHDTVSWYQQALGQGPQFIFQYYEEEERQRGNFPDRFSGHQFPNYSSELNVNALLLGDSALYLCASSLARGRETQYFGPGTRLLVL.

This chain links TRBV6-5 with TRBJ2-3; D is uncertain. The V end was cut by 7 bases, the J end by 4 bases, with 12 bases between. Germline V CDR1 and CDR2: MNHEY, SVGAGI. The CDR3 is 13 amino acids. The CDR3 region is CASKRVGPDTQYF. As DNA, the CDR3 is TGTGCCAGCAAACGGGTTGGCCCAGATACGCAGTATTTT.

CDR3: CASSQDSASGANVLTF. CDR3 sequence (DNA): TGCGCCAGCAGCCAAGATAGTGCCTCTGGGGCCAACGTCCTGACTTTC. The chain uses TRBV4-1 and TRBJ2-6, with D unclear. The CDR3 totals 16 residues. From germline, CDR1 is MGHRA and CDR2 YSYEKL. Trimming left V 0 bases short and J 0 bases short, with 6 bases between.

The rearrangement links TRBV27 to TRBJ2-1, with 7 bases fitting TRBD2. This CDR3 comprises 14 residues. After removal of 7 bases from V and 7 bases from J, the junction contained 10 bases not matched to a gene. Germline loops: CDR1 MNHEY, CDR2 SMNVEV (reference sequence). CDR3 coding DNA: TGTGCCAGCAAGACACTAGCGCGCCGTAATGAGCAGTTCTTC. Translation gives CASKTLARRNEQFF.

The rearrangement links TRBV11-1 to TRBJ2-1; the match to TRBD2 covers 7 bases. CDR3 size: 15 residues. Germline trimming cut 5 bases from V and 5 bases from J; bases unmatched to any gene: 9. CDR1 is SGHAT, CDR2 FQDESV, per germline (reference sequence). CDR3 nucleotide sequence: TGTGCCAGCAGCCCTATAGAGGGAGGGGACAATGAGCAGTTCTTC. This codes for CASSPIEGGDNEQFF.

The chain joins TRBV10-3 to TRBJ1-4; 10 bases align to TRBD1. Germline lookup yields CDR1 ENHRY and CDR2 SYGVKD. The V segment lost 0 bases and the J segment 8 bases; nucleotides outside the gene matches: 6. The CDR3 is 16 residues long. The CDR3 DNA reads TGTGCCATCAGTGAGTCGAATCCGGGACAGGGGGAAAAACTGTTTTTT. Residues: CAISESNPGQGEKLFF.

The V gene is TRBV5-1, the J gene TRBJ2-7; 8 nucleotides line up with TRBD1. Germline V CDR1 and CDR2: SGHRS, YFSETQ. This CDR3 contains 15 residues. V shed 2 bases, J shed 1 base, and the junction held 5 bases outside the gene matches. CDR3 amino acids: CASSFSTGGSYEQYF. Written as DNA, the CDR3 is TGCGCCAGCAGCTTCTCAACAGGGGGTTCCTACGAGCAGTACTTC.

This chain joins TRBV5-1 and TRBJ1-1, with 7 positions matching TRBD1. Trimming removed 0 bases from V and 3 bases from J; junction bases left unmatched: 5. The CDR3 totals 15 residues. Germline V gives CDR1 SGHRS, CDR2 YFSETQ. The CDR3 nucleotides are TGCGCCAGCAGCTTGGAGGGGGCTCTTGACACTGAAGCTTTCTTT. Amino acid sequence: CASSLEGALDTEAFF.

This chain links TRBV4-1 with TRBJ2-7, with D possibly being TRBD1 (5 bases). This CDR3 is 15 amino acids long. Germline assignment: CDR1 MGHRA and CDR2 YSYEKL. The V gene lost 0 bases and the J gene lost 2 bases, with 11 bases spanning the gap. CDR3 residues: CASSQDNRRPYEQYF. DNA of the CDR3: TGCGCCAGCAGCCAAGACAACAGGAGACCCTACGAGCAGTACTTC.

V usage is TRBV5-1 and J usage is TRBJ1-6; 10 nucleotides match TRBD1. The CDR3 sequence is 15 residues long. Germline CDR1 is SGHRS and CDR2 is YFSETQ. The ends lost 4 bases at V and 10 bases at J; junction bases unmatched: 8. CDR3 DNA: TGCGCCAGCAGCCCGAGGACAGGGGGAGACTCACCCCTCCACTTT. Translating it yields CASSPRTGGDSPLHF.

J is TRBJ2-1 and V is TRBV11-2; perhaps TRBD2 as D (6 bases). CDR1 and CDR2 (germline): SGHAT, FQNNGV. The length of the CDR3 is 16 residues. V lost 0 bases and J lost 3, with 12 bases in between. CDR3: CASSLDWVGGYNEQFF. DNA of the CDR3: TGTGCCAGCAGCTTAGATTGGGTGGGAGGCTACAATGAGCAGTTCTTC.

The V gene is TRBV5-1, the J gene TRBJ1-6; D may be TRBD1 (6 bases). CDR1 is SGHRS and CDR2 is YFSETQ in the germline V gene. The V gene lost 0 bases and the J gene lost 7 bases, with 8 bases spanning the gap. This CDR3 spans 14 amino acids. As DNA, the CDR3 is TGCGCCAGCAGCTTGGGACAGGCAAATTCACCCCTCCACTTT. This translates into CASSLGQANSPLHF.

The chain combines TRBV6-4 with TRBJ2-6; 8 bases are shared with TRBD1. Germline trimming cut 6 bases from V and 0 bases from J; bases unmatched to any gene: 10. Germline CDR1 reads MRHNA; CDR2 reads SNTAGT. The CDR3 consists of 18 residues. DNA of the CDR3: TGTGCCAGCAGCGCCAGACAGGGGCCAAGCTCTGGGGCCAACGTCCTGACTTTC. Protein sequence: CASSARQGPSSGANVLTF.

The chain couples TRBV29-1 to TRBJ2-1, with TRBD2 matching over 11 bases. The CDR3 is 14 amino acids. Trimming took 7 bases from V and 9 from J; bases not matched to a gene: 11. Looked up from germline, CDR1 is SQVTM and CDR2 is ANQGSEA. The CDR3 DNA is TGCAGCGGAATACTAGCGGGAGTTCAGGCTGAGCAGTTCTTC. The encoded protein is CSGILAGVQAEQFF.

The V and J genes are TRBV27 and TRBJ1-1; TRBD1 matches 12 bases. Losses at the gene ends were 4 bases for V and 4 bases for J; bases not matched to a gene: 7. The CDR3 runs to 16 residues. Germline CDR1 MNHEY, CDR2 SMNVEV (reference sequence). The CDR3 spells CASSSGTGGEGTEAFF. CDR3 bases: TGTGCCAGCAGTTCGGGGACAGGGGGCGAAGGCACTGAAGCTTTCTTT.

The V gene is TRBV5-1, the J gene TRBJ2-2; 9 nucleotides align to TRBD2. V lost 4 bases, J lost 8 bases, and 9 bases stayed unmatched. This CDR3 is 15 amino acids long. Germline CDR1 is SGHRS and CDR2 is YFSETQ. As DNA, the CDR3 is TGCGCCAGCAGCCCCCGGACTAGCGCTGCAGGGGAGCTGTTTTTT. Its protein is CASSPRTSAAGELFF.

The chain is built from TRBV11-1 and TRBJ2-2, with D tentatively TRBD2 (5 bases). The V gene's germline CDR1 is SGHAT and CDR2 FQDESV (reference sequence). This CDR3 spans 16 amino acids. The germline V and J ends were trimmed by 5 bases and 2 bases, with 15 bases remaining between them. The CDR3 DNA follows: TGTGCCAGCAGCCCCTACCGGGGTCATAACACCGGGGAGCTGTTTTTT. Translation: CASSPYRGHNTGELFF.